The entry that follows covers one TCR beta chain sequence. Its antigen remains unknown. This specimen comes from a study of STAT3 mutations in large granular lymphocyte leukemia. Study results and caveats: Suggested: STAT3 mutation was not the ancestral event for these clonal expansions. In T-cell large granular lymphocyte leukemia, about half of patients showed multiple immunodominant subclonotypes.

Clones were read by immunoSEQ multiplex PCR, and TCRdb kept only the in-frame ones, dropping some. Of approximately 6,700 clones listed, 57% were seen once; the top ten hold roughly 80%. Germline V CDR1 and CDR2: SQVTM, ANQGSEA. The CDR3 contains 15 residues. The germline V and J ends were trimmed by 7 bases and 0 bases, with 16 bases remaining between them. Sequencing was performed on peripheral blood mononuclear cells. This chain links TRBV29-1 with TRBJ1-5; D is undetermined. The sequence came from a boy younger than 18 with T-cell large granular lymphocyte leukemia. Some clones in this sample may be carry-over from other donors' samples. CDR3 region: CSAQISGSSNQPQHF. In DNA, the CDR3 is TGCAGCGCCCAGATCTCGGGTAGTAGCAATCAGCCCCAGCATTTT.